This T cell receptor (beta chain) was captured by sequencing in a study of T cells after yellow fever vaccination. This clonotype showed up many times. Antigen unknown. Study results and limitations: Just a small share of clonotypes turned up in the CD4 compartment as well as the CD8 compartment.

TCR cDNA was made by 5'RACE template switching, adding a universal primer site and UMIs. TCRdb itself ran the 5' RACE reads through MiXCR, one entry per CDR3 protein. Seen here are hundreds of thousands of distinct CDR3 sequences, around 12% observed once, and the top ten hold roughly 3%. Germline V CDR1 and CDR2: SQVTM, ANQGSEA. This CDR3 is built from 12 residues. The V and J ends lost 3 bases and 8 bases respectively, with 13 bases between them. The receptor's source is a man between 18 and 35 years old who received the YFV17D yellow fever vaccine. The V call is TRBV29-1, the J call TRBJ1-2; maybe TRBD1 (5 bases). Sample: CD4+ T cells sorted from PBMCs, taken 15 days after the yellow fever booster vaccination. The CDR3 nucleotides read TGCAGCGTTGAGCGAGGGGACTTGGGCTACACCTTC. Translation: CSVERGDLGYTF. Variable domain in full (rest from reference TRBV29-1 and TRBJ1-2): SAVISQKPSRDICQRGTSLTIQCQVDSQVTMMFWYRQQPGQSLTLIATANQGSEATYESGFVIDKFPISRPNLTFSTLTVSNMSPEDSSIYLCSVERGDLGYTFGSGTRLTVV.